This TCR beta chain was obtained from a study of CD8+ T cells in alopecia areata. The V gene end was trimmed by 7 bases and the J gene end by 10 bases; junction bases not matched to a gene: 16. CDR1 is MNHEY and CDR2 is SMNVEV in the germline V gene (reference sequence). CDR3 length: 15 amino acids. T lymphocytes (CD4+ and CD8+) were sorted from PBMCs. Notes on this clone: Its specificity is not known.

Once RNA had been extracted, it was reverse transcribed into cDNA to act as the sequencing template. Profiling relied on immunoSEQ multiplex PCR, and the TCRdb table lists in-frame clones only, not all of them. The data contain fewer than 150,000 clones, 55% to 65% of them singletons. Study-wide results and caveats: TCR sharing was clearer in mice than between patients, perhaps partly owing to patient HLA diversity.

This clonotype was sampled from a human donor in good health. The chain links TRBV27 to TRBJ2-4, with TRBD2 identical over 7 bases. The specimen sequenced was CD4+ T cells sorted from blood. The CDR3 here is CASTMNQASGGIQYF. CDR3 in DNA: TGTGCCAGCACTATGAACCAGGCTAGCGGCGGGATTCAGTACTTC.